The 21 T cell receptor beta chains below come from one sample, sequenced in a study of shared clonotypes between healthy human individuals. Sequencing used immunoSEQ multiplex PCR; TCRdb keeps in-frame clones, though not all of them. The table shows around 2,000,000 clones, with around 96% occurring only once. Naivety among CD8 cells was defined by CD45RO negativity and positive CCR7 selection, thereby excluding terminally differentiated effector memory CD45RA+ cells. Input material: naive CD8+ T cells sorted from blood. These receptors all stem from a man aged 18 to 35 in good health.

This clone was seen once. V usage is TRBV4-3 and J usage is TRBJ2-1, with 7 bases lining up with TRBD1. V was pared by 3 bases and J by 6 bases, with 8 bases of the junction left unmatched. The CDR3 covers 15 residues. Germline CDR1 reads LGHNA; CDR2 reads YSLEER. The CDR3 loop reads CASSHSPGQSNEQFF. The CDR3 DNA reads TGCGCCAGCAGCCACTCCCCGGGACAGAGCAATGAGCAGTTCTTC.

This clone came up once. The rearrangement joins TRBV6-6 to TRBJ1-3; D gene ambiguous. CDR1 MNHNY and CDR2 SVGAGI come from the germline V gene (reference sequence). V shed 6 bases and J shed 0 bases, with 12 bases lying between them. The CDR3 is made up of 15 amino acids. CDR3 DNA sequence: TGTGCCAGCAGACTTGAAGAATTCTCTGGAAACACCATATATTTT. It is translated as CASRLEEFSGNTIYF.

On this clone: The sample contains more than one DNA sequence encoding this CDR3. The chain employs TRBV19 and TRBJ2-7, with no clear D. The germline CDR1 and CDR2 sequences are LNHDA and SQIVND (reference sequence). The CDR3 length is 12 residues. Trimming left V 3 bases short and J 3 bases short, with 6 bases between. CDR3 nucleotides: TGTGCCAGTAGTATCGATGGCTACGAGCAGTACTTC. This encodes CASSIDGYEQYF.

The chain has TRBV27 and TRBJ2-7, with TRBD1 as a possible D gene (5 bases). The CDR3 loop spans 15 amino acids. Trimming pared 0 bases from V and 2 bases from J, leaving 11 bases between. Per the germline V gene, CDR1 is MNHEY and CDR2 is SMNVEV (reference sequence). CDR3 sequence reads: CASSLSGQMTYEQYF. The CDR3 nucleotides are TGTGCCAGCAGTTTATCGGGGCAGATGACCTACGAGCAGTACTTC.

The rearrangement uses TRBV2 and TRBJ1-2, with TRBD1 as a possible D gene (5 bases). The CDR3 consists of 14 residues. CDR1 and CDR2 (germline): SNHLY, FYNNEI. V dropped 4 bases and J dropped 4 bases, with 13 bases sitting between them. The DNA for the CDR3 is TGTGCCAGCAGTGCTATAGGGGATACCTATGGCTACACCTTC. This translates into CASSAIGDTYGYTF.

The chain carries TRBV7-9 and TRBJ2-5; D tentatively fits TRBD1 or TRBD2 (5 bases each). The CDR3 has 15 residues. Between the trimmed V and J ends, which lost 4 bases and 1 base, there was a span of 13 bases. Germline assignment: CDR1 SEHNR and CDR2 FQNEAQ (reference sequence). For the CDR3, the DNA is TGTGCCAGCAGCTCCTTAGCCGGGACCCAAGAGACCCAGTACTTC. Residues: CASSSLAGTQETQYF.

On this clone: A read error is likely, as this CDR3 ends without the conserved phenylalanine or tryptophan. The DNA is left out, because the CDR3 cannot be placed on it with certainty; the CDR3 is given as TCRdb lists it. The V gene is TRBV7-9, the J gene TRBJ2-7; TRBD2 is the table's D call, not checked against the DNA. The CDR3 spans 8 residues, counting both ends. CDR1 SEHNR and CDR2 FQNEAQ come from the germline V gene (reference sequence). CDR3 region: CASSRPPG.

J is TRBJ2-1 and V is TRBV27; 11 bases are shared with TRBD2. Trimming removed 6 bases from V and 5 bases from J; junction bases left unmatched: 9. CDR1 and CDR2 from the germline V gene are MNHEY and SMNVEV (reference sequence). The CDR3 totals 16 residues. The CDR3: CASSHKGLAVHNEQFF. CDR3 in DNA: TGTGCCAGCAGCCATAAGGGACTAGCGGTTCACAATGAGCAGTTCTTC.

The chain is built from TRBV28 and TRBJ2-2, with D unresolved. The CDR3 is 14 amino acids. CDR1 and CDR2 from the germline V gene are MDHEN and SYDVKM. V was trimmed by 1 base and J by 5 bases, leaving 8 bases between them. The CDR3 coding sequence is TGTGCCAGCAGTTTATCTCTCGCTACCGGGGAGCTGTTTTTT. Protein: CASSLSLATGELFF.

In nucleotides, the CDR3 is TGTGCCAGCAGCAAACCTAGCGGGAGGGTTGAAGAGCAGTACTTC. As protein: CASSKPSGRVEEQYF. This sequence joins TRBV21-1 and TRBJ2-7; the table gives TRBD2 as D, unverified against the DNA. TRBV21-1 is classified as a pseudogene. This CDR3 contains 15 residues.

The gene calls are TRBV28 and TRBJ1-2; 8 bases map to TRBD1. The length of the CDR3 is 14 residues. The J segment lost 5 bases and the V segment lost 6 bases, leaving 8 bases of the junction unmatched. In germline, CDR1 is MDHEN, CDR2 SYDVKM. CDR3 loop: CASREGQGAYGYTF. In DNA form, the CDR3 reads TGTGCCAGCAGGGAAGGACAGGGAGCGTATGGCTACACCTTC.

This clone appeared once. V gene TRBV15 combines with J gene TRBJ2-3; D is tentatively TRBD1 or TRBD2 (6 bases each). Trimming removed 1 base at V and 6 bases at J, with 17 bases between. This CDR3 spans 16 amino acids. From germline, CDR1 is LNHNV and CDR2 YYDKDF (reference sequence). The CDR3 DNA follows: TGTGCCACCAGCAGAGCTTGGAGGGGGGCAGGGGATACGCAGTATTTT. Protein: CATSRAWRGAGDTQYF.

This sequence joins TRBV7-2 and TRBJ1-2; TRBD1 agrees at 10 bases. The CDR3 is 15 amino acids. Germline loops: CDR1 SGHTA, CDR2 FQGNSA. V shed 0 bases and J 6 bases; nucleotides not matched to a gene: 4. The CDR3 DNA sequence: TGTGCCAGCAGCTTAGCAGACAGGGGGCTACATGGCTACACCTTC. The encoded protein is CASSLADRGLHGYTF. The full variable domain, its missing parts supplied by reference TRBV7-2 and TRBJ1-2, is GAGVSQSPSNKVTEKGKDVELRCDPISGHTALYWYRQSLGQGLEFLIYFQGNSAPDKSGLPSDRFSAERTGGSVSTLTIQRTQQEDSAVYLCASSLADRGLHGYTFGSGTRLTVV.

The V call is TRBV27, the J call TRBJ1-5; D perhaps matches TRBD1 (6 bases). The CDR3 length is 15 residues. The V end was cut by 7 bases, the J end by 3 bases, with 16 bases between. CDR1 and CDR2 (germline): MNHEY, SMNVEV (reference sequence). The CDR3 loop reads CASTPGAAINQPQHF. The DNA of the CDR3 is TGTGCCAGCACCCCGGGGGCAGCCATCAATCAGCCCCAGCATTTT.

CDR3 coding DNA: TGTGCCAGCAGCCCGCTGGGGGGGTTGGAGACCCAGTACTTC. Translating gives CASSPLGGLETQYF. V gene TRBV7-9 combines with J gene TRBJ2-5, with 7 positions matching TRBD2. Trimming cost V 5 bases and J 5 bases; bases outside gene matches: 8. This CDR3 spans 14 amino acids. CDR1 is SEHNR, CDR2 FQNEAQ, per germline (reference sequence).

J is TRBJ2-2 and V is TRBV6-6, with 7 nucleotides matching TRBD2. Per germline, CDR1 MNHNY and CDR2 SVGAGI (reference sequence). The V and J ends lost 5 bases and 7 bases, in that order; junction bases with no gene match: 7. The CDR3 is 14 residues long. The CDR3 spells CASSRTRDGGELFF. The CDR3 coding sequence is TGTGCCAGCAGTAGGACTAGAGATGGCGGGGAGCTGTTTTTT.

The chain employs TRBV4-3 and TRBJ1-2; 10 bases align to TRBD1. Germline loops: CDR1 LGHNA, CDR2 YSLEER. V shed 0 bases and J 7 bases; nucleotides not matched to a gene: 8. The CDR3 has 16 amino acids. CDR3 sequence: CASSQEGTGVLGGYTF. In DNA, the CDR3 is TGCGCCAGCAGCCAAGAGGGGACAGGGGTTTTGGGTGGCTACACCTTC.

This clone appeared a single time. The chain combines TRBV6-6 with TRBJ2-3, with unresolved D. CDR3 length equals 11 residues. V lost 6 bases, J lost 1 base, and 2 bases lay in between. CDR1 is MNHNY and CDR2 is SVGAGI in the germline V gene (reference sequence). In nucleotides, the CDR3 is TGTGCCAGCAGAGGCACAGATACGCAGTATTTT. Translation: CASRGTDTQYF.

The chain uses TRBV7-2 and TRBJ1-2, with D possibly TRBD1 on 5 matching bases. Deletions cut 1 base from V and 4 bases from J, with 10 bases between. Germline loops: CDR1 SGHTA, CDR2 FQGNSA. The CDR3 is made up of 14 amino acids. Here the CDR3 DNA reads TGTGCCAGCAGCTTAGGGGACCCCTCCTATGGCTACACCTTC. Its protein is CASSLGDPSYGYTF.

This chain connects TRBV9 to TRBJ1-1; possibly TRBD1 for D (6 bases). The germline gives CDR1 SGDLS, CDR2 YYNGEE. Between the trimmed V and J ends, which lost 0 bases and 4 bases, there was a span of 13 bases. The CDR3 has 15 amino acids. As DNA, the CDR3 is TGTGCCAGCAGCGTAGCTACAAGAGGGGGCACTGAAGCTTTCTTT. The encoded protein is CASSVATRGGTEAFF.

V gene TRBV27 combines with J gene TRBJ1-5; no clear D. CDR1 and CDR2 from the germline V gene are MNHEY and SMNVEV (reference sequence). Trimming left V 4 bases short and J 0 bases short, with 10 bases between. The CDR3 totals 15 residues. This chain's CDR3 is CASSSAAYSNQPQHF. CDR3 nucleotide sequence: TGTGCCAGCAGTTCGGCAGCCTATAGCAATCAGCCCCAGCATTTT.